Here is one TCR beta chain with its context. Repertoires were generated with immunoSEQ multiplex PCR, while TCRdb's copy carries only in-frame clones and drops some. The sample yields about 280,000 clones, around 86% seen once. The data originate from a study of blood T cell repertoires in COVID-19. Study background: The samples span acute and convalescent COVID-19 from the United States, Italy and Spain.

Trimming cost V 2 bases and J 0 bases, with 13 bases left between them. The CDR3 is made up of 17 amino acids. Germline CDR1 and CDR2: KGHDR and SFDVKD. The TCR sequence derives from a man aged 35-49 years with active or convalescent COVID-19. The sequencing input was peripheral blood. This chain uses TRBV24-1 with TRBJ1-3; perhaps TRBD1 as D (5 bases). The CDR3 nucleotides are TGTGCCACCAGTGATTCCCAGGGAGGGACCTCTGGAAACACCATATATTTT. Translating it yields CATSDSQGGTSGNTIYF.